This TCR beta chain originates from a study of CD8 T cells in Susac syndrome. V gave up 2 bases and J gave up 7 bases; unmatched junction bases: 11. Germline CDR1 is KGHDR and CDR2 is SFDVKD. The CDR3 contains 16 residues. When the RNA was reverse transcribed, random hexamers were used with an input of about 0.45 to 1 ug. With immunoSEQ multiplex PCR, TCR beta CDR3 was amplified across 54 Vbeta and 13 Jbeta. A single record per CDR3 protein comes from TCRdb applying MiXCR to the immunoSEQ multiplex PCR reads. Here the sample spans about 210,000 distinct CDR3 sequences, 95% being singletons. Sequencing of TCR beta was performed on blood CD8+ and CD4+ T cells. The multiple sclerosis controls, all treatment-naive patients, had relapsing-remitting disease that was stable or active. Negative isolation was applied to CD8+ and CD4+ T cells, and FACS enrichment was applied to TEMRA cells.

Sample: CD4+ T cells from PBMCs. This sequence was found in a human donor with multiple sclerosis. The chain links TRBV24-1 to TRBJ2-3; 7 positions match TRBD1. The CDR3 loop is CATSDSTGDSPHTQYF. The CDR3 coding sequence is TGTGCCACCAGTGATTCCACAGGGGACAGCCCACATACGCAGTATTTT.